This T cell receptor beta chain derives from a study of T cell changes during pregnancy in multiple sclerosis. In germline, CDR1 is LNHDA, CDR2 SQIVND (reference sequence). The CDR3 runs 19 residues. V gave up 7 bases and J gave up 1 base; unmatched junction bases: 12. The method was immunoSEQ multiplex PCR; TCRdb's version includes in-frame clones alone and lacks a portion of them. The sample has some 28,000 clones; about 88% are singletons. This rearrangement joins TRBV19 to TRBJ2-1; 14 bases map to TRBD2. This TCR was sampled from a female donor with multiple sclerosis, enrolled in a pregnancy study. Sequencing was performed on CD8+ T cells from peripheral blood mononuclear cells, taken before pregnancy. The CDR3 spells CASKWGPGLAGESYNEQFF. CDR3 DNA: TGTGCCAGTAAATGGGGACCGGGACTAGCGGGGGAGTCCTACAATGAGCAGTTCTTC. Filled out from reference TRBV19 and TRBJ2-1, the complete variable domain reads DGGITQSPKYLFRKEGQNVTLSCEQNLNHDAMYWYRQDPGQGLRLIYYSQIVNDFQKGDIAEGYSVSREKKESFPLTVTSAQKNPTAFYLCASKWGPGLAGESYNEQFFGPGTRLTVL.